This note documents a single T cell receptor (beta chain) sequence. This entry is derived from a study of blood T cell repertoires in COVID-19. Study information: Both acute and convalescent COVID-19 samples were obtained from the United States, Italy and Spain.

Per germline, CDR1 KGHSH and CDR2 LQKENI. There are 17 residues in the CDR3. The V end lost 0 bases, the J end lost 0 bases, and 9 bases lay between the germline ends. TCRdb's copy holds only in-frame clones and misses some; the assay was immunoSEQ multiplex PCR. Here the sample spans tens of thousands of clones, roughly 86% being singletons. The specimen sequenced was peripheral blood. This rearrangement joins TRBV18 to TRBJ2-6; no clear D gene. This sequence originates from an older man with acute or convalescent COVID-19. CDR3 sequence: CASSPPGTLSGANVLTF. CDR3 DNA sequence: TGTGCCAGCTCACCACCGGGCACCCTCTCTGGGGCCAACGTCCTGACTTTC.